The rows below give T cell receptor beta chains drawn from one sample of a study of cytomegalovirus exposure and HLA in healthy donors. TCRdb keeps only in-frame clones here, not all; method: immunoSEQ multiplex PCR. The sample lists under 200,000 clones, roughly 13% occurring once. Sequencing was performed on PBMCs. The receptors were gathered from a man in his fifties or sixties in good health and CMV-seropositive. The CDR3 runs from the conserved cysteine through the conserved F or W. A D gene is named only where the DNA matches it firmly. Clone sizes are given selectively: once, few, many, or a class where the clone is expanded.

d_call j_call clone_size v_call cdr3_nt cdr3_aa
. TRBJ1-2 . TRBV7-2 TGTGCCAGCAGCTCTCCCGGGAGGAGCTATGGCTACACCTTC CASSSPGRSYGYTF
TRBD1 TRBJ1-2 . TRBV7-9 TGTGCCAGCAGCCTAGGACAGGACTATGGCTACACCTTC CASSLGQDYGYTF
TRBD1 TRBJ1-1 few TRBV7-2 TGTGCCAGCAGCTCCGACAGGGGAAATGAAGCTTTCTTT CASSSDRGNEAFF
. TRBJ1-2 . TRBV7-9 TGTGCCAGCAGCTTAGGGCAGGGGCCAACTAACTATGGCTACACCTTC CASSLGQGPTNYGYTF
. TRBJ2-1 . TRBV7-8 TGTGCCAGCAGCTTAACATCCCAGGCCCTCTACAATGAGCAGTTCTTC CASSLTSQALYNEQFF
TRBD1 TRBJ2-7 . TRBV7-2 TGTGCCAGCAGCCTCCGGGACAGGGGAAACTACGAGCAGTACTTC CASSLRDRGNYEQYF
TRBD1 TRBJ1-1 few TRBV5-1 TGCGCCAGCAGCCCCAGGACAGGGGGGAAGTACACTGAAGCTTTCTTT CASSPRTGGKYTEAFF
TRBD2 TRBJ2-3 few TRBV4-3 TGCGCCAGCAGCCAAGACCTAGCGGGCACAGATACGCAGTATTTT CASSQDLAGTDTQYF
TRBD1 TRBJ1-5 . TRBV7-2 TGTGCCAGCAGCTTAGTACAGGGGGGTAATCAGCCCCAGCATTTT CASSLVQGGNQPQHF
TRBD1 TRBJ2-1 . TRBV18 TGTGCCAGCTCATCCGGACAGGGGGCAAGTAATGAGCAGTTCTTC CASSSGQGASNEQFF
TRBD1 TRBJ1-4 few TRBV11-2 TGTGCCAGCAGCCTCGGACAGGGGGCTGAAAAACTGTTTTTT CASSLGQGAEKLFF
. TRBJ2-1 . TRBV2 TGTGCCAGCAGGCCGAGTAGCTACAATGAGCAGTTCTTC CASRPSSYNEQFF
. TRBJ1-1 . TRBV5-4 TGTGCCAGCAGCTTGGCCGGAAGGGGGAGAAACACTGAAGCTTTCTTT CASSLAGRGRNTEAFF
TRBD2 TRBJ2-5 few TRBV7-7 TGTGCTAGCAGCCAAGCGGGGGGTGGAGAGACCCAGTACTTC CASSQAGGGETQYF
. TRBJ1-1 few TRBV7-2 TGTGCCAGCAGGGGGGGACGGGCGAACACTGAAGCTTTCTTT CASRGGRANTEAFF
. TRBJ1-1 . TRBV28 TGTGCCAGCAGGGATGCTAACAGGGCTTTCTTT CASRDANRAFF
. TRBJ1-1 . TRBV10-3 TGTGCCACCATAGGCCGGGGTACTGAAGCTTTCTTT CATIGRGTEAFF
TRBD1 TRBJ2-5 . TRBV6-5 TGTGCCAGCAGTTACAAGGGGGCGGACGAGACCCAGTACTTC CASSYKGADETQYF
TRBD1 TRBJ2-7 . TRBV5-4 TGTGCCAGCAGCCTGGGGACGGACAGGCTATACGAGCAGTACTTC CASSLGTDRLYEQYF
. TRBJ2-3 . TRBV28 TGTGCCAGCAGGCCAGAAAGGGGTACGCAGTATTTT CASRPERGTQYF
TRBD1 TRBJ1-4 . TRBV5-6 TGTGCCAGCAGCTTGGCCGGACAGGCCTTTAATGAAAAACTGTTTTTT CASSLAGQAFNEKLFF
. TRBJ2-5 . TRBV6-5 TGTGCCAGCAGTTACCAGGGGACAATACAAGAGACCCAGTACTTC CASSYQGTIQETQYF
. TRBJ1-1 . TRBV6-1 TGTGCCAGCAGTATCAGGGCTGCTGACACTGAAGCTTTCTTT CASSIRAADTEAFF
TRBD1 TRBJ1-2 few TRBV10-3 TGTGCCATCAGTCAGGGGGCCAGCTATGGCTACACCTTC CAISQGASYGYTF
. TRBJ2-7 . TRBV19 TGTGCCAGTAAGGGGCACCACATCTCCTACGAGCAGTACTTC CASKGHHISYEQYF
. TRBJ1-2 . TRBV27 TGTACCAGCAGTTTTAGGGGGAACTATGGCTACACCTTC CTSSFRGNYGYTF
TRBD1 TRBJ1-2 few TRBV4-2 TGTGCCAGCAGCCGAGGGGACAGAACTAACTATGGCTACACCTTC CASSRGDRTNYGYTF
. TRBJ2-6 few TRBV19 TGTGCCATTTCCGACGGGTCTGGGGCCAACGTCCTGACTTTC CAISDGSGANVLTF
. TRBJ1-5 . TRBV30 TGTGCCTGGAACGGGGGAAGTGTAGGCAATCAGCCCCAGCATTTT CAWNGGSVGNQPQHF
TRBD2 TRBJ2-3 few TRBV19 TGTGCCAGTAGGAGACTAGCGGGGGGGATTACAGATACGCAGTATTTT CASRRLAGGITDTQYF
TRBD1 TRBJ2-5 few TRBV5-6 TGTGCCAGCAGCTTGGTGGGACAGGGAGAGACCCAGTACTTC CASSLVGQGETQYF
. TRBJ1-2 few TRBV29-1 TGCAGCGTTGAAGATCTGGGCGGGGCGCGGTACTATGGCTACACCTTC CSVEDLGGARYYGYTF
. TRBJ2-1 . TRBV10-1 TGCGCCAGCAGTAGGGGTGGGAAGGGGCAGTTCTTC CASSRGGKGQFF
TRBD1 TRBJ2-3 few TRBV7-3 TGTGCCAGCAGCTTAGGGACAGGGACTAAAGATACGCAGTATTTT CASSLGTGTKDTQYF
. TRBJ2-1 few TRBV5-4 TGTGCCAGCAGCTTTCGAAAGGACAGCTCCTACAATGAGCAGTTCTTC CASSFRKDSSYNEQFF
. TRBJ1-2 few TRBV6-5 TGTGCCAGCAGTTCCCAGTGGGCAGGTCCTAACTATGGCTACACCTTC CASSSQWAGPNYGYTF
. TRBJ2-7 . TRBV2 TGTGCCAGCCATCGGGCCCCCGAGGGTTCCGAGCAGTACTTC CASHRAPEGSEQYF
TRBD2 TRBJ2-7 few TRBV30 TGTGCCTCGGGTAGCGGGGGGAGCTCCTACGAGCAGTACTTC CASGSGGSSYEQYF
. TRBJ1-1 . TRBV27 TGTGCCAGCAGTATGGGGGGGGATGAAGCTTTCTTT CASSMGGDEAFF
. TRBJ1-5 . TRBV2 TGTGCCAGCACCCAACAGGGAAATCAGCCCCAGCATTTT CASTQQGNQPQHF
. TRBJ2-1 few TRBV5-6 TGTGCCAGCAGCTTGTTGGCGGGGAGTGGTTTAAATGAGCAGTTCTTC CASSLLAGSGLNEQFF
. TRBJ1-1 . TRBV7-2 TGTGCCAGCAGCTTGTGGAGTAACACTGAAGCTTTCTTT CASSLWSNTEAFF